The 28 T cell receptor beta chains below come from one sample, sequenced in a study of cytomegalovirus exposure and HLA in healthy donors. In the PCR, 60 Vbeta and 13 Jbeta primers were used. Measured with immunoSEQ multiplex PCR; TCRdb has only the in-frame clones, and not every one. This sample lists 150,000 or so clones; its ten largest clones have over 1.5%. Sequencing was carried out using PBMCs. These receptors were obtained from a woman aged 40 to 55 in good health and CMV-seropositive.

The chain employs TRBV4-2 and TRBJ2-7; TRBD2 agrees at 10 bases. This CDR3 is built from 14 residues. V was pared by 5 bases and J by 4 bases, with 5 bases of the junction left unmatched. Germline V gene sequence: CDR1 LGHNA, CDR2 YNFKEQ. This chain's CDR3 is CASSGSGREYEQYF. In nucleotides, the CDR3 is TGTGCCAGCAGCGGGAGCGGGAGGGAATACGAGCAGTACTTC.

The rearrangement links TRBV5-6 to TRBJ1-4; tentatively, D is TRBD1 (6 bases). The CDR3 is 16 amino acids. Germline CDR1 reads SGHDT; CDR2 reads YYEEEE. Trimming removed 0 bases at V and 4 bases at J, with 13 bases between. CDR3 DNA sequence: TGTGCCAGCAGCTTGGGCAAGGACAGATTTAATGAAAAACTGTTTTTT. It encodes CASSLGKDRFNEKLFF.

V and J are TRBV7-3 and TRBJ2-6; 7 bases map to TRBD2. V shed 0 bases, J shed 0 bases, and the junction held 5 bases outside the gene matches. Germline loops: CDR1 SGHTA, CDR2 FQGTGA. The CDR3 consists of 18 residues. CDR3 DNA: TGTGCCAGCAGCTTAACGGCGGGGGTGTTCTCTGGGGCCAACGTCCTGACTTTC. Residues: CASSLTAGVFSGANVLTF.

This sequence joins TRBV27 and TRBJ2-1; tentatively, D is TRBD2 (6 bases). V was clipped by 4 bases and J by 6 bases, with 13 bases between them. Germline CDR1 is MNHEY and CDR2 is SMNVEV (reference sequence). The CDR3 spans 14 residues. In DNA, the CDR3 is TGTGCCAGCAGTTCGGGACTCCGCCGCAATGAGCAGTTCTTC. Its protein is CASSSGLRRNEQFF.

The chain has TRBV7-9 and TRBJ2-5; D unresolved. The assigned J gene may be wrong: the sequence end matches TRBJ2-7 better. The CDR3 has 12 residues. Germline V gene lookup returns CDR1 SEHNR and CDR2 FQNEAQ (reference sequence). The CDR3: CASSSLSYEQYF. CDR3 nucleotide sequence: TGTGCCAGCAGCTCTCTCTCTTACGAGCAGTACTTC.

Written as DNA, the CDR3 is TGTGCCAGCAGCGTGGCAGGGAGGGTCGGCGGGGAGCTGTTTTTT. Its translation is CASSVAGRVGGELFF. V and J are TRBV9 and TRBJ2-2; 7 nucleotides match TRBD2. The CDR3 spans 15 residues. V lost 2 bases and J lost 7; bases outside the gene matches: 8. From germline, CDR1 is SGDLS and CDR2 YYNGEE.

The chain has TRBV9 and TRBJ2-4, with TRBD2 matching over 10 bases. This CDR3 contains 18 residues. With V trimmed by 0 bases and J by 1 base, 7 bases remained unmatched. The germline gives CDR1 SGDLS, CDR2 YYNGEE. CDR3 sequence reads: CASSVGELAGTAKNIQYF. The CDR3 DNA is TGTGCCAGCAGCGTAGGTGAACTAGCGGGAACGGCCAAAAACATTCAGTACTTC.

CDR3 bases: TGTGCCAGCAGCCCCGGGGCAGGGACTACCTACGAGCAGTACTTC. Protein product: CASSPGAGTTYEQYF. The chain has TRBV7-8 and TRBJ2-5; 7 bases line up with TRBD2. The DNA end favors TRBJ2-7, so the J call may be wrong. Germline CDR1 SGHVS, CDR2 FQNEAQ. This CDR3 is built from 15 residues.

This sequence joins TRBV5-8 and TRBJ2-3; TRBD1 aligns across 11 bases. V was pared by 0 bases and J by 2 bases, with 5 bases of the junction left unmatched. The length of the CDR3 is 17 residues. CDR1 is SGHTS and CDR2 is YDEGEE in the germline V gene. The CDR3 DNA reads TGTGCCAGCAGCTTGGGAGGGACAGGGGGTCCCACAGATACGCAGTATTTT. It specifies CASSLGGTGGPTDTQYF.

The chain joins TRBV29-1 to TRBJ2-7; D possibly corresponds to TRBD1 (6 bases). Trimming took off 2 bases at V and 2 bases at J, with 10 bases between the two ends. The germline gives CDR1 SQVTM, CDR2 ANQGSEA. CDR3 size: 13 residues. CDR3 sequence (DNA): TGCAGCGTTGAAACAGGGAAGCCCTACGAGCAGTACTTC. Protein: CSVETGKPYEQYF.

The gene calls are TRBV29-1 and TRBJ1-2; 9 bases are a match to TRBD1. Germline-derived CDR1 and CDR2 are SQVTM and ANQGSEA. V shed 7 bases, J shed 4 bases, and the junction held 7 bases outside the gene matches. The CDR3 has 13 residues. The CDR3 coding sequence is TGCAGCGGACAGGGGGAGGATGGCTATGGCTACACCTTC. It encodes CSGQGEDGYGYTF.

The rearrangement joins TRBV7-2 to TRBJ2-7; 8 positions agree with TRBD2. This CDR3 contains 15 residues. Trimming cost V 4 bases and J 2 bases; bases outside gene matches: 7. Germline V gene lookup returns CDR1 SGHTA and CDR2 FQGNSA. CDR3 region: CASSYTSGVAYEQYF. CDR3 in DNA: TGTGCCAGCAGCTATACTAGCGGTGTTGCCTACGAGCAGTACTTC.

The rearrangement links TRBV7-2 to TRBJ2-3; D gene unclear. The CDR3 totals 14 residues. Germline V lookup: CDR1 SGHTA, CDR2 FQGNSA. The V and J ends lost 1 base and 5 bases respectively, with 10 bases between them. CDR3 DNA: TGTGCCAGCAGCTTAGTCAGGTTCGGAGATACGCAGTATTTT. This codes for CASSLVRFGDTQYF.

The CDR3: CASSHGANVLTF. DNA of the CDR3: TGTGCCAGTTCCCATGGGGCCAACGTCCTGACTTTC. V usage is TRBV19 and J usage is TRBJ2-6; D is unclear. Germline V CDR1 and CDR2: LNHDA, SQIVND (reference sequence). V was cut by 8 bases and J by 3 bases, with 5 bases left in between. The CDR3 length is 12 residues.

The rearrangement uses TRBV7-9 and TRBJ2-3, with D possibly being TRBD2 (6 bases). V gave up 5 bases and J gave up 4 bases, with 13 bases separating them. CDR1 and CDR2 from the germline V gene are SEHNR and FQNEAQ (reference sequence). The CDR3 is made up of 14 amino acids. This CDR3 is CASSGDFSADTQYF. The CDR3 bases are TGTGCCAGCAGCGGGGACTTCTCCGCAGATACGCAGTATTTT.

The chain recombines TRBV5-1 with TRBJ1-3; 7 bases are a match to TRBD1. Germline-derived CDR1 and CDR2 are SGHRS and YFSETQ. The V gene end was trimmed by 4 bases and the J gene end by 2 bases; junction bases not matched to a gene: 15. The CDR3 runs to 18 residues. CDR3 bases: TGCGCCAGCAGCCCAGCAATTGGGACAGAGAGGACTGGAAACACCATATATTTT. It encodes CASSPAIGTERTGNTIYF.

The chain employs TRBV5-4 and TRBJ2-2; D might be TRBD2 (5 bases). Germline V lookup: CDR1 SGHNT, CDR2 YYREEE (reference sequence). CDR3 length equals 15 residues. V was clipped by 0 bases and J by 2 bases, with 8 bases between them. Written as DNA, the CDR3 is TGTGCCAGCAGCTTGGACCTAGCAAACACCGGGGAGCTGTTTTTT. Translated, it gives CASSLDLANTGELFF. Supplemented by reference TRBV5-4 and TRBJ2-2, the full variable domain reads ETGVTQSPTHLIKTRGQQVTLRCSSQSGHNTVSWYQQALGQGPQFIFQYYREEENGRGNFPPRFSGLQFPNYSSELNVNALELDDSALYLCASSLDLANTGELFFGEGSRLTVL.

This chain uses TRBV6-5 with TRBJ2-3; D possibly corresponds to TRBD1 (6 bases). The germline CDR1 and CDR2 sequences are MNHEY and SVGAGI. The CDR3 is 15 residues long. V was clipped by 7 bases and J by 1 base, with 15 bases between them. CDR3 residues: CASTNTGTRTDTQYF. CDR3 DNA: TGTGCCAGCACCAATACAGGGACGCGCACAGATACGCAGTATTTT.

This sequence joins TRBV6-1 and TRBJ2-1, with unresolved D. The germline V gene encodes CDR1 MNHNS and CDR2 SASEGT. This CDR3 is built from 14 residues. V lost 1 base and J lost 0, with 4 bases in between. The CDR3: CASSEVRSYNEQFF. CDR3 bases: TGTGCCAGCAGTGAAGTTCGCTCCTACAATGAGCAGTTCTTC.

The V call is TRBV28, the J call TRBJ2-1; D ambiguous. The CDR3 has 14 residues. The V end was cut by 2 bases, the J end by 3 bases, with 8 bases between. Germline CDR1 MDHEN, CDR2 SYDVKM. CDR3 coding DNA: TGTGCCAGCAGTTTAGAGCCTAGCTACAATGAGCAGTTCTTC. This codes for CASSLEPSYNEQFF.

This sequence joins TRBV5-1 and TRBJ2-1; 8 bases are shared with TRBD2. The CDR3 loop spans 15 amino acids. CDR1 and CDR2 (germline): SGHRS, YFSETQ. Losses at the gene ends were 0 bases for V and 5 bases for J; bases not matched to a gene: 4. The chain's CDR3 is CASSLEGLGHNEQFF. CDR3 DNA sequence: TGCGCCAGCAGCTTGGAGGGACTAGGGCACAATGAGCAGTTCTTC.

The CDR3 nucleotides are TGTGCCAGCAGTGAATTGTCCCCGGACACTGAAGCTTTCTTT. This translates into CASSELSPDTEAFF. The V gene is TRBV25-1, the J gene TRBJ1-1; D is ambiguous. The germline gives CDR1 MGHDK, CDR2 SYGVNS. The CDR3 contains 14 residues. Trimming pared 1 base from V and 3 bases from J, leaving 9 bases between.

The rearrangement joins TRBV6-6 to TRBJ2-2; TRBD2 aligns across 7 bases. Germline CDR1 is MNHNY and CDR2 is SVGAGI (reference sequence). CDR3 length: 16 residues. The V segment lost 4 bases and the J segment 3 bases; nucleotides outside the gene matches: 8. The CDR3 protein is CASSSRAGSHTGELFF. CDR3 DNA: TGTGCCAGCAGTTCCCGAGCGGGGTCCCACACCGGGGAGCTGTTTTTT.

As to this clone: An end of the junction does not agree with germline; a read error may underlie this. The V and J genes are TRBV14 and TRBJ2-7; 8 bases fit TRBD1. The V gene's germline CDR1 is SGHDN and CDR2 FVKESK. This CDR3 is 19 amino acids long. The CDR3 sequence: CASSQHHRGMVAASKERYF. For the CDR3, the DNA is TGTGCCAGCAGCCAGCACCACAGGGGGATGGTAGCGGCCTCTAAAGAGCGGTACTTC.

The gene calls are TRBV28 and TRBJ1-1, with D possibly TRBD1 on 6 matching bases. Trimming took off 4 bases at V and 8 bases at J, with 8 bases between the two ends. The germline gives CDR1 MDHEN, CDR2 SYDVKM. The CDR3 totals 11 residues. CDR3 in amino acids: CASSSDREAFF. Here the CDR3 DNA reads TGTGCCAGCAGTTCCGACAGGGAAGCTTTCTTT.

The chain has TRBV10-3 and TRBJ1-1, with D possibly TRBD1 on 6 matching bases. Germline CDR1 is ENHRY and CDR2 is SYGVKD. The CDR3 extends over 13 amino acids. Trimming cost V 1 base and J 6 bases, with 9 bases left between them. CDR3 nucleotides: TGTGCCATCAGTGAGTATGGGGGCGCTGAAGCTTTCTTT. This codes for CAISEYGGAEAFF.

The genes are TRBV29-1 and TRBJ2-2; TRBD2 agrees at 9 bases. With 3 bases clipped from V and 6 bases from J, the junction kept 8 bases outside the gene matches. The germline V gene encodes CDR1 SQVTM and CDR2 ANQGSEA. This CDR3 is built from 15 residues. CDR3 DNA: TGCAGCGTTGAGGTTGGGGCGGGAGGGCCCGGGGAGCTGTTTTTT. Amino acids: CSVEVGAGGPGELFF.

The CDR3 loop is CASSPVAGGQETQYF. CDR3 DNA sequence: TGTGCCAGCTCACCAGTAGCGGGAGGGCAAGAGACCCAGTACTTC. The gene calls are TRBV18 and TRBJ2-5, with 11 bases identical to TRBD2. Per the germline V gene, CDR1 is KGHSH and CDR2 is LQKENI. This CDR3 spans 15 amino acids. J lost 2 bases, V lost 2 bases, and 1 base had no gene match.